These 4 T cell receptor beta chains share one sample of origin, sequenced in a study of CD8+ T cells in alopecia areata. As the sequencing template, cDNA was produced by extracting RNA and reverse transcribing it. Data came from immunoSEQ multiplex PCR; TCRdb stores just in-frame clones and leaves some out. The data hold around 99,000 clones, with less than 90% observed a single time. Treatment here: oral pan-JAK inhibitor, 5-10 mg twice daily. The source was CD8+ T cells sorted from blood, collected at week 24, from a patient treated with tofacitinib. Receptors originate from a human donor with alopecia areata.

The chain employs TRBV2 and TRBJ2-7, with D tentatively TRBD1 or TRBD2 (5 bases each). The V gene's germline CDR1 is SNHLY and CDR2 FYNNEI. Trimming took 6 bases from V and 7 from J, leaving 19 bases between them. This CDR3 has 14 residues. The DNA for the CDR3 is TGTGCCAGCAGGACCGGGACCCGGGAACTTGAGCAGTACTTC. Its protein is CASRTGTRELEQYF.

In this sample, this clone turned up once. The chain uses TRBV5-4 and TRBJ2-5; D is unresolved. From germline, CDR1 is SGHNT and CDR2 YYREEE (reference sequence). The CDR3 contains 14 residues. The V and J ends lost 0 bases and 1 base respectively, with 7 bases between them. The CDR3 nucleotides read TGTGCCAGCAGCTTGGATCAGGCCCAAGAGACCCAGTACTTC. Protein sequence: CASSLDQAQETQYF.

This chain links TRBV5-6 with TRBJ1-1; D is perhaps TRBD1 (5 bases). The CDR3 is made up of 16 amino acids. V lost 1 base and J 3 bases, leaving 16 bases between the germline ends. Germline assignment: CDR1 SGHDT and CDR2 YYEEEE. CDR3 loop: CASSLRGLVDYTEAFF. The CDR3 DNA is TGTGCCAGCAGCTTGCGGGGCCTTGTGGACTACACTGAAGCTTTCTTT.

This clone was picked up one time. V usage is TRBV29-1 and J usage is TRBJ2-1; the match to TRBD1 covers 8 bases. The trim removed 4 bases at V and 8 bases at J, leaving 10 bases unmatched. Germline assignment: CDR1 SQVTM and CDR2 ANQGSEA. CDR3 length equals 14 residues. CDR3 DNA sequence: TGCAGCGTTGTTTCAGGGGGCGCCTTCGATGAGCAGTTCTTC. Amino acids: CSVVSGGAFDEQFF.